This is a list of T cell receptor beta chains from one sample in a study of T cell responses to AZD1222 COVID-19 vaccine. Assay: immunoSEQ multiplex PCR; the TCRdb copy retains only in-frame clones and omits some. The table lists 55,000 to 90,000 clones, roughly four fifths of them singletons. Here the sequenced sample was peripheral blood, taken on day 0 of AZD1222 vaccination. The receptor source for this set is an adult in good health. CDR3s leave out the opening cysteine and the closing phenylalanine or tryptophan. Fields, in order: CDR3 protein, J gene, V gene.

CDR3: ASSQGIDAAKGYT; J: TRBJ1-2; V: TRBV3-1/TRBV3-2
CDR3: ASSPRLPEQY; J: TRBJ2-7; V: TRBV28
CDR3: ASSLYSNQPQH; J: TRBJ1-5; V: TRBV5-5
CDR3: ASSESGRRNNYGYT; J: TRBJ1-2; V: TRBV13
CDR3: ASSVNPPGGFNQPQH; J: TRBJ1-5; V: TRBV9
CDR3: ASRLGQGGYGYT; J: TRBJ1-2; V: TRBV2
CDR3: ATSRDRSYEQY; J: TRBJ2-7; V: TRBV15
CDR3: ASRSTGTHTGELF; J: TRBJ2-2; V: TRBV2
CDR3: ASSGGTRDTDTQY; J: TRBJ2-3; V: TRBV6-4
CDR3: ASSQPGGGASNEQY; J: TRBJ2-7; V: TRBV11-2
CDR3: AWSRTNTEAF; J: TRBJ1-1; V: TRBV30
CDR3: ASSEGGGSYEQY; J: TRBJ2-7; V: TRBV9
CDR3: ASTYISGAWSYNEQF; J: TRBJ2-1; V: TRBV5-6
CDR3: ASSPTGQGWYGYT; J: TRBJ1-2; V: TRBV18
CDR3: ASSPPHSRSTEAF; J: TRBJ1-1; V: TRBV6-6
CDR3: ASSPGQGARNEQF; J: TRBJ2-1; V: TRBV2
CDR3: ASSFELNNEKLF; J: TRBJ1-4; V: TRBV5-1
CDR3: ASSPIGNTEAF; J: TRBJ1-1; V: TRBV7-9
CDR3: ASRTVIRYEQY; J: TRBJ2-7; V: TRBV28
CDR3: ASSEVVGQPQH; J: TRBJ1-5; V: TRBV6-1
CDR3: ASSPKQRSEETQY; J: TRBJ2-5; V: TRBV5-4
CDR3: ASSYGSGEAF; J: TRBJ1-1; V: TRBV6-5
CDR3: ASRPPGDQPQH; J: TRBJ1-5; V: TRBV6-6
CDR3: ASTGEKRGSYGYT; J: TRBJ1-2; V: TRBV19
CDR3: ASSQGSTGELF; J: TRBJ2-2; V: TRBV3-1/TRBV3-2
CDR3: ATSREGLAATDTQY; J: TRBJ2-3; V: TRBV15
CDR3: SVEGQGVYT; J: TRBJ1-2; V: TRBV29-1
CDR3: ASSPGTDDNGY; J: TRBJ1-3; V: TRBV9
CDR3: ASSIRAGMGTEAF; J: TRBJ1-1; V: TRBV19